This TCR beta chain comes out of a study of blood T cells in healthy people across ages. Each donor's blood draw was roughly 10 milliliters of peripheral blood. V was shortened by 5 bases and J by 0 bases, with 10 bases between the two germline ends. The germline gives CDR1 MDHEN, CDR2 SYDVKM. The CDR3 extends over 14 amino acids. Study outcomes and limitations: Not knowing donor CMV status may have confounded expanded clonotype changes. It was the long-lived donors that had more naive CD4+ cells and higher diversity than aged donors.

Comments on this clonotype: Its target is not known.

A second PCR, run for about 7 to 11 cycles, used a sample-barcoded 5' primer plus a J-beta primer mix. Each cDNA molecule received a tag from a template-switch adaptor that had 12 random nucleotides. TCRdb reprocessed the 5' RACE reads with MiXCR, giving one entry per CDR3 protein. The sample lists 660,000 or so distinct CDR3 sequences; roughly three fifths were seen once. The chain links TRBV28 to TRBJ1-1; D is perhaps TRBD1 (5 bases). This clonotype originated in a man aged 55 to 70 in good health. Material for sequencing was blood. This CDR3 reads CASSARALNTEAFF. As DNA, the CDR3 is TGTGCCAGCAGTGCCAGGGCCTTGAACACTGAAGCTTTCTTT.